These T cell receptor beta chains were read from a single sample in a study of CD8+ T cells in alopecia areata. Generated by immunoSEQ multiplex PCR, the TCRdb table keeps only in-frame clones and is missing some. The sample consists of approximately 180,000 clones, 50% to 70% of them appearing once. Sequencing was performed on CD4+ T cells sorted from blood, taken at roughly week 49, from a patient treated with tofacitinib. The receptor set was obtained from a human donor with alopecia areata. CDR3s include the opening cysteine and the closing phenylalanine or tryptophan. The D gene is left open where the match is weak. The size of a clone is reported for some rows only, either as once, few or many, or as a class for expanded clones.

J: TRBJ1-6; size: NA; V: TRBV30; D: NA; DNA: TGTGCCTGGAGTGGGGGGGCTTCACCCCTCCACTTT; CDR3: CAWSGGASPLHF
J: TRBJ2-3; size: NA; V: TRBV5-6; D: NA; DNA: TGTGCCAGCAGCCCGGTCCGAGGGCCAGGGAATACGCAGTATTTT; CDR3: CASSPVRGPGNTQYF
J: TRBJ1-1; size: NA; V: TRBV7-3; D: TRBD1; DNA: TGTGCCAGCAGCCTGGACAGGGGCACTGAAGCTTTCTTT; CDR3: CASSLDRGTEAFF
J: TRBJ2-7; size: few; V: TRBV29-1; D: NA; DNA: TGCAGCGTTAACGAAGGGACCTACGAGCAGTACTTC; CDR3: CSVNEGTYEQYF
J: TRBJ2-2; size: NA; V: TRBV4-3; D: NA; DNA: TGCGCCAGCAGCCAACCCGAGGTGGGAAACACCGGGGAGCTGTTTTTT; CDR3: CASSQPEVGNTGELFF
J: TRBJ1-2; size: NA; V: TRBV30; D: NA; DNA: TGTGCCTGGAGTCCCGAAGTCTATAACTATGGCTACACCTTC; CDR3: CAWSPEVYNYGYTF
J: TRBJ1-2; size: NA; V: TRBV29-1; D: NA; DNA: TGCAGCGTCCTGGCGGGGGGACGAAGGCATGGCTACACCTTC; CDR3: CSVLAGGRRHGYTF
J: TRBJ2-3; size: NA; V: TRBV9; D: NA; DNA: TGTGCCAGCAGCGTGAGTAGCCTCGATACAGATACGCAGTATTTT; CDR3: CASSVSSLDTDTQYF
J: TRBJ1-2; size: NA; V: TRBV4-3; D: TRBD1; DNA: TGCGCCAGCAGCCGCACAGGGGGCGGAATCTATGGCTACACCTTC; CDR3: CASSRTGGGIYGYTF
J: TRBJ2-3; size: NA; V: TRBV29-1; D: NA; DNA: TGCAGTGTGGGTCCCCAGGCCCCCAATACGCAGTATTTT; CDR3: CSVGPQAPNTQYF
J: TRBJ2-3; size: NA; V: TRBV30; D: NA; DNA: TGTGCCTGGAGTGCTTGGGGGGCCGCTATCGGCGATACGCAGTATTTT; CDR3: CAWSAWGAAIGDTQYF
J: TRBJ2-6; size: few; V: TRBV15; D: TRBD1; DNA: TGTGCCACCAGCAGAGATCCAGGGGGTCTCTCTGGGGCCAACGTCCTGACTTTC; CDR3: CATSRDPGGLSGANVLTF
J: TRBJ2-5; size: few; V: TRBV5-1; D: NA; DNA: TGCGCCAGCAGCTTCAGAGGGATCGAAGAGACCCAGTACTTC; CDR3: CASSFRGIEETQYF
J: TRBJ1-1; size: NA; V: TRBV30; D: NA; DNA: TGTGCCTGGAGTGTACGGGGAAACACTGAAGCTTTCTTT; CDR3: CAWSVRGNTEAFF
J: TRBJ2-6; size: NA; V: TRBV6-1; D: NA; DNA: TGTGCCAGCAGTGGAGGGTTGACCTCTGGGGCCAACGTCCTGACTTTC; CDR3: CASSGGLTSGANVLTF
J: TRBJ2-3; size: NA; V: TRBV2; D: TRBD1; DNA: TGTGCCAGCAGTGAGTCAGGGGGCAAGACAGATACGCAGTATTTT; CDR3: CASSESGGKTDTQYF
J: TRBJ1-1; size: NA; V: TRBV29-1; D: NA; DNA: TGCAGCGTGGCCGGGAGGATGAACACTGAAGCTTTCTTT; CDR3: CSVAGRMNTEAFF
J: TRBJ1-1; size: few; V: TRBV27; D: NA; DNA: TGTGCCAGCAGGTCGCCCGGGCAAGCTTTCTTT; CDR3: CASRSPGQAFF
J: TRBJ1-5; size: NA; V: TRBV9; D: NA; DNA: TGTGCCAGCAGCGCTCCAGGGGTAGGGCAGCCCCAGCATTTT; CDR3: CASSAPGVGQPQHF
J: TRBJ1-4; size: NA; V: TRBV29-1; D: NA; DNA: TGCAGCGTTCGGCTTAATAATGAAAAACTGTTTTTT; CDR3: CSVRLNNEKLFF
J: TRBJ1-1; size: NA; V: TRBV29-1; D: NA; DNA: TGCAGCGGAGATAATATGAACACTGAAGCTTTCTTT; CDR3: CSGDNMNTEAFF
J: TRBJ2-7; size: many; V: TRBV11-2; D: TRBD1; DNA: TGTGCCAGCACCCTGGGACAGGGGCGCGAGCAGTACTTC; CDR3: CASTLGQGREQYF
J: TRBJ1-2; size: few; V: TRBV7-9; D: NA; DNA: TGTGCCAGCAGCTTTAGTTTCGACAGTCTCTATGGCTACACCTTC; CDR3: CASSFSFDSLYGYTF
J: TRBJ2-2; size: NA; V: TRBV2; D: NA; DNA: TGTGCCAGCTCCTGGGGGACAACGAACACCGGGGAGCTGTTTTTT; CDR3: CASSWGTTNTGELFF
J: TRBJ2-1; size: NA; V: TRBV5-1; D: NA; DNA: TGCGCCAGCAGCTTGGTACAAGGTGAGCAGTTCTTC; CDR3: CASSLVQGEQFF
J: TRBJ2-1; size: once; V: TRBV29-1; D: TRBD1; DNA: TGCAGCTTAGGACAGGACAATGAGCAGTTCTTC; CDR3: CSLGQDNEQFF
J: TRBJ2-3; size: NA; V: TRBV15; D: NA; DNA: TGTGCCACCAGCAACGGACTAAACACAGATACGCAGTATTTT; CDR3: CATSNGLNTDTQYF
J: TRBJ1-2; size: NA; V: TRBV9; D: NA; DNA: TGTGCCAGCAGCGTAGGACTGTATGGCTACACCTTC; CDR3: CASSVGLYGYTF
J: TRBJ2-3; size: NA; V: TRBV29-1; D: TRBD2; DNA: TGCAGCGTTCCGCGGGGGAGAACAGATACGCAGTATTTT; CDR3: CSVPRGRTDTQYF
J: TRBJ2-7; size: NA; V: TRBV29-1; D: TRBD2; DNA: TGCAGCGTTGAACTAGCGGGGGGCTACGAGCAGTACTTC; CDR3: CSVELAGGYEQYF
J: TRBJ1-2; size: NA; V: TRBV7-2; D: NA; DNA: TGTGCCAGCAGCGGATCAGGGTATGGCTACACCTTC; CDR3: CASSGSGYGYTF
J: TRBJ2-6; size: NA; V: TRBV5-1; D: NA; DNA: TGCGCCAGCAGCTTGTTTGGGGGCGCAAGGTCTGGGGCCAACGTCCTGACTTTC; CDR3: CASSLFGGARSGANVLTF
J: TRBJ2-6; size: once; V: TRBV5-1; D: NA; DNA: TGCGCCAGCAGCCTCGGGGACTCTGGGGCCAACGTCCTGACTTTC; CDR3: CASSLGDSGANVLTF
J: TRBJ1-5; size: NA; V: TRBV5-6; D: TRBD1; DNA: TGTGCCAGCAGCTTGAGGGACAGGGGCCAGCCCCAGCATTTT; CDR3: CASSLRDRGQPQHF
J: TRBJ2-1; size: NA; V: TRBV7-3; D: NA; DNA: TGTGCCAGCAGCTTAACATCGCGTTTGGGGAATGAGCAGTTCTTC; CDR3: CASSLTSRLGNEQFF
J: TRBJ1-1; size: NA; V: TRBV29-1; D: NA; DNA: TGCAGCGTTGAAGGTAATCATTACGCTGAAGCTTTCTTT; CDR3: CSVEGNHYAEAFF
J: TRBJ1-2; size: NA; V: TRBV30; D: NA; DNA: TGTGCCTGGAGCGGGGACTCCAGAGGTGGCTACACCTTC; CDR3: CAWSGDSRGGYTF
J: TRBJ1-2; size: NA; V: TRBV29-1; D: TRBD1; DNA: TGCAGCGTCGATTCGACAGGGGGCTTCGGCTACACCTTC; CDR3: CSVDSTGGFGYTF
J: TRBJ2-3; size: NA; V: TRBV30; D: TRBD2; DNA: TGTGCCTGGGGACGACTAGCGGGGAGCACAGATACGCAGTATTTT; CDR3: CAWGRLAGSTDTQYF
J: TRBJ2-2; size: few; V: TRBV7-2; D: NA; DNA: TGTGCCAGCAGCTTACAGGGAATACTCACCGGGGAGCTGTTTTTT; CDR3: CASSLQGILTGELFF
J: TRBJ2-7; size: NA; V: TRBV9; D: NA; DNA: TGTGCCAGCAGCGCTGGGAACAGTAAAACCTACGAGCAGTACTTC; CDR3: CASSAGNSKTYEQYF
J: TRBJ2-2; size: once; V: TRBV23-1; D: TRBD1; DNA: TGCGCCAGCCGTCAGGGGGCCTCGGAGCTGTTTTTT; CDR3: CASRQGASELFF
J: TRBJ1-2; size: NA; V: TRBV18; D: TRBD1; DNA: TGTGCCAGCTCACTCCGGGACAGGGATGGCTACACCTTC; CDR3: CASSLRDRDGYTF
J: TRBJ1-6; size: NA; V: TRBV7-2; D: NA; DNA: TGTGCCAGCAGCCTATATAGTCGGGCAGGGTCTTTCCACTTT; CDR3: CASSLYSRAGSFHF
J: TRBJ2-7; size: NA; V: TRBV7-2; D: TRBD1; DNA: TGTGCCAGCATGCCGGGGACAGGTCCCTACGAGCAGTACTTC; CDR3: CASMPGTGPYEQYF
J: TRBJ2-1; size: NA; V: TRBV4-1; D: NA; DNA: TGCGCCAGCAGCCAAGTGGACATGGTCTCCTACAATGAGCAGTTCTTC; CDR3: CASSQVDMVSYNEQFF
J: TRBJ1-1; size: NA; V: TRBV7-9; D: NA; DNA: TGTGCCAGCAGCTTCTTACTAATGAACACTGAAGCTTTCTTT; CDR3: CASSFLLMNTEAFF
J: TRBJ2-7; size: NA; V: TRBV6-5; D: NA; DNA: TGTGCCAGCAGTTTGGTCAGGAGCTCCTACGAGCAGTACTTC; CDR3: CASSLVRSSYEQYF
J: TRBJ2-1; size: once; V: TRBV18; D: TRBD2; DNA: TGTGCCAGCTCACCTCGGAGCCGGGGGGGATCCGCGCAGTTCTTC; CDR3: CASSPRSRGGSAQFF
J: TRBJ1-2; size: NA; V: TRBV27; D: NA; DNA: TGTGCCAGCAGTTACGGCCTTGGAAAGGCTAACTATGGCTACACCTTC; CDR3: CASSYGLGKANYGYTF